These 5 T cell receptor beta chains originate from one sample sequenced in a study of shared clonotypes between healthy human individuals. Profiling relied on immunoSEQ multiplex PCR, and the TCRdb table lists in-frame clones only, not all of them. The sample holds 400,000 or so clones; about 96% are singletons and the top ten take approximately 0.3%. Input material: memory CD8+ T cells sorted from blood. Subset indicated: CD45RO+ cells pooled with CCR7-negative TemRA cells. These TCRs come from a man aged 30-40 years in good health.

The chain links TRBV19 to TRBJ2-7; 8 bases map to TRBD1. The trim removed 8 bases at V and 4 bases at J, leaving 10 bases unmatched. The length of the CDR3 is 14 residues. Germline V gene lookup returns CDR1 LNHDA and CDR2 SQIVND (reference sequence). CDR3 in amino acids: CASRPRTGTYEQYF. In DNA, the CDR3 is TGTGCCAGTCGGCCTCGGACAGGGACGTACGAGCAGTACTTC.

The chain has TRBV10-3 and TRBJ1-1; D is unresolved. The CDR3 is made up of 13 amino acids. Trimming shortened V by 9 bases and J by 5 bases, and 16 bases separated the two germline ends. CDR1 and CDR2 from the germline V gene are ENHRY and SYGVKD. The CDR3 reads CAMSPLPGTEAFF. The CDR3 nucleotides read TGTGCCATGTCCCCCCTCCCGGGGACTGAAGCTTTCTTT.

The J gene is TRBJ2-1, the V gene TRBV6-6, with D unresolved. The CDR3 contains 11 residues. Trimming removed 11 bases at V and 4 bases at J, with 9 bases between. Germline CDR1 MNHNY, CDR2 SVGAGI (reference sequence). CDR3 amino acids: CAARDYNEQFF. The CDR3 DNA reads TGTGCCGCTAGGGATTACAATGAGCAGTTCTTC.

This clone was found once. CDR3 sequence: CAWGWGAIVGYTF. CDR3 DNA: TGTGCCTGGGGTTGGGGGGCAATTGTAGGCTACACCTTC. The chain carries TRBV30 and TRBJ1-2; possibly TRBD1 for D (6 bases). Trimming removed 5 bases from V and 8 bases from J, with 18 bases in between. The CDR3 spans 13 residues. Germline V gene data show CDR1 as GTSNPN and CDR2 as SVGIG (reference sequence).

The chain recombines TRBV30 with TRBJ2-3, with TRBD2 as a possible D gene (6 bases). Between the trimmed V and J ends, which lost 2 bases and 6 bases, there was a span of 15 bases. The CDR3 is 14 amino acids. Germline loops: CDR1 GTSNPN, CDR2 SVGIG (reference sequence). CDR3 DNA sequence: TGTGCCTGGAGTCCCACGCGGGGCGCGGATACGCAGTATTTT. This encodes CAWSPTRGADTQYF.